This T cell receptor beta chain was identified during a study of cytomegalovirus exposure and HLA in healthy donors. Findings and limits, study-wide: The records held CMV serostatus as the only immune exposure information. It was shown in a later analysis that HLA-associated TCR beta chains were more clonally expanded than other, equally common chains.

V lost 4 bases to trimming and J lost 2 bases, with 12 bases between them. The germline gives CDR1 KGHSY, CDR2 FQNENV. This CDR3 comprises 15 residues. In the PCR, 60 Vbeta and 13 Jbeta primers were used. Sequenced by immunoSEQ multiplex PCR; TCRdb stores in-frame clones only, minus some. The sample lists about 150,000 clones; more than 65% were seen once. Comment on this clone: Its specificity is unknown.

The chain combines TRBV16 with TRBJ1-5, with D tentatively TRBD1 (5 bases). The source material was PBMCs. The sequence came from a man aged 50 or older in good health and CMV-seropositive. The CDR3 nucleotides are TGTGCCAGCAGCCTGCAGGGTGGGGGCAATCAGCCCCAGCATTTT. Its translation is CASSLQGGGNQPQHF.